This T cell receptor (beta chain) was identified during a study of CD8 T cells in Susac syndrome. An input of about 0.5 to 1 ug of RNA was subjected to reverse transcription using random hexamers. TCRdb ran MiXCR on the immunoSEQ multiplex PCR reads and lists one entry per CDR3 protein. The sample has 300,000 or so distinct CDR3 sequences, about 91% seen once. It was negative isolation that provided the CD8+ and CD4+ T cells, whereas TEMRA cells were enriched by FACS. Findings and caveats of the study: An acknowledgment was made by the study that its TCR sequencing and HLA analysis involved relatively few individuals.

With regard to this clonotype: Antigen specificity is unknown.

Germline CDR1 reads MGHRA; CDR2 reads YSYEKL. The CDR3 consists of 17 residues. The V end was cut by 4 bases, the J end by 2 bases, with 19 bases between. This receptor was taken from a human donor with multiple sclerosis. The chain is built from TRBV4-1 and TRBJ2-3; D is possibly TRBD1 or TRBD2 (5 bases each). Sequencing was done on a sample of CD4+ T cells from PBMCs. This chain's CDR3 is CASSPTGWGQVTDTQYF. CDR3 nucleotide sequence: TGCGCCAGCAGCCCCACGGGGTGGGGCCAAGTCACAGATACGCAGTATTTT.